The clone carrying this T cell receptor beta chain appeared a few times. The target antigen is unknown. This entry belongs to a study of T cell responses to AZD1222 COVID-19 vaccine. Study findings and constraints: Vaccine-associated CD4 TCRs ranged over spike, dominating at 160-218 and 743-854. White British people made up most donors, females outnumbered males, and clonal diversity was possibly underestimated.

This table comes from immunoSEQ multiplex PCR, and its TCRdb copy is limited to in-frame clones, with some not included. This table holds 110,000 or so clones, about 88% found once. The CDR3 loop spans 11 amino acids. V was shortened by 6 bases and J by 6 bases, with 11 bases between the two germline ends. Germline V gene data show CDR1 as DFQATT and CDR2 as SNEGSKA (reference sequence). The source material was peripheral blood, sampled on day 0 of AZD1222 vaccination. V is TRBV20-1 and J is TRBJ1-2, with D possibly matching TRBD1 (5 bases). This receptor was identified in an adult in good health. CDR3 sequence reads: CSAVKGHGYTF. CDR3 coding DNA: TGCAGTGCCGTTAAGGGGCATGGCTACACCTTC.